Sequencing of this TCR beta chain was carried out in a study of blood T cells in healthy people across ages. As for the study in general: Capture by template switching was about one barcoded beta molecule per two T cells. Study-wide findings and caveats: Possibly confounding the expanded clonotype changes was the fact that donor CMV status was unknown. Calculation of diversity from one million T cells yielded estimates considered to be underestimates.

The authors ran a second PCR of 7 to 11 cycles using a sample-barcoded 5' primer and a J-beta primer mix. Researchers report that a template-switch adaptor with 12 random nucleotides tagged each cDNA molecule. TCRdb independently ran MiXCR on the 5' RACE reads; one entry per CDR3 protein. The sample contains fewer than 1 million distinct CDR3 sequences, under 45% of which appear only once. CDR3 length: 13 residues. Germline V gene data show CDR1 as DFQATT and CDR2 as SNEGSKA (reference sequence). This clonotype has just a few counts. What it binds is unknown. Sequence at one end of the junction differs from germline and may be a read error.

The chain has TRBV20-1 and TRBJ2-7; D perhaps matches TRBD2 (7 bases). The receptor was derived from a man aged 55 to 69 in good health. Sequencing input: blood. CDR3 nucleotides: TGCAGCGCTACTAGGGGGGGCTCTTACGAGCAGTACTTC. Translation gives CSATRGGSYEQYF.